One sample yielded the 28 T cell receptor beta chains listed below, sequenced in a study of cytomegalovirus exposure and HLA in healthy donors. Primers for the PCR totalled 60 Vbeta and 13 Jbeta. TCRdb keeps only in-frame clones here, not all; method: immunoSEQ multiplex PCR. The sample has about 140,000 clones; 80% are singletons. The material sequenced was PBMCs. The receptors originated from a middle-aged man in good health and CMV-seronegative.

The chain recombines TRBV2 with TRBJ2-1, with D possibly TRBD2 on 6 matching bases. CDR1 is SNHLY, CDR2 FYNNEI, per germline. The V and J ends lost 6 bases and 8 bases respectively, with 17 bases between them. The CDR3 is 14 residues long. The CDR3 is CASSPRGLAHEQFF. DNA of the CDR3: TGTGCCAGCAGCCCTAGGGGACTCGCGCATGAGCAGTTCTTC.

The chain joins TRBV7-8 to TRBJ2-5; D might be TRBD2 (6 bases). The germline V gene encodes CDR1 SGHVS and CDR2 FQNEAQ. CDR3 length: 14 residues. V shed 7 bases and J shed 3 bases, with 15 bases lying between them. CDR3 in amino acids: CASNKGRTKETQYF. The CDR3, as DNA: TGTGCCAGCAACAAGGGCCGGACTAAAGAGACCCAGTACTTC. Full variable domain (outside the CDR3, taken from reference TRBV7-8 and TRBJ2-5): GAGVSQSPRYKVAKRGQDVALRCDPISGHVSLFWYQQALGQGPEFLTYFQNEAQLDKSGLPSDRFFAERPEGSVSTLKIQRTQQEDSAVYLCASNKGRTKETQYFGPGTRLLVL.

This rearrangement joins TRBV9 to TRBJ2-1; maybe TRBD2 (6 bases). V was cut by 4 bases and J by 4 bases, with 12 bases left in between. CDR1 is SGDLS, CDR2 YYNGEE, per germline. There are 14 residues in the CDR3. CDR3 DNA sequence: TGTGCCAGCAGCCCCTGGGGGGAGTACAATGAGCAGTTCTTC. Translation: CASSPWGEYNEQFF.

The chain combines TRBV19 with TRBJ1-4; unclear D gene. V was cut by 0 bases and J by 0 bases, with 5 bases left in between. The CDR3 runs 15 residues. Germline CDR1 reads LNHDA; CDR2 reads SQIVND (reference sequence). CDR3 residues: CASSIDKSTNEKLFF. The CDR3 DNA sequence: TGTGCCAGTAGTATAGACAAATCAACTAATGAAAAACTGTTTTTT.

The chain links TRBV19 to TRBJ2-1, with 7 bases fitting TRBD2. With V trimmed by 5 bases and J by 7 bases, 8 bases remained unmatched. CDR1 is LNHDA, CDR2 SQIVND, per germline (reference sequence). The CDR3 covers 14 residues. CDR3 bases: TGTGCCAGTAGTTCCTGGACTAGTTCTAATGAGCAGTTCTTC. Its translation: CASSSWTSSNEQFF.

This sequence joins TRBV7-9 and TRBJ2-6; 10 bases agree with TRBD1. With 7 bases clipped from V and 0 bases from J, the junction kept 6 bases outside the gene matches. CDR1 and CDR2 (germline): SEHNR, FQNEAQ (reference sequence). The CDR3 contains 17 residues. Here the CDR3 reads CASIPGQGHSGANVLTF. The CDR3 bases are TGTGCCAGCATCCCGGGACAGGGGCACTCTGGGGCCAACGTCCTGACTTTC. Looking up the rest from reference TRBV7-9 and TRBJ2-6 gives the full variable domain: DTGVSQNPRHKITKRGQNVTFRCDPISEHNRLYWYRQTLGQGPEFLTYFQNEAQLEKSRLLSDRFSAERPKGSFSTLEIQRTEQGDSAMYLCASIPGQGHSGANVLTFGAGSRLTVL.

The chain has TRBV6-1 and TRBJ2-5; no definite D call. Near its end, the DNA agrees better with TRBJ2-7, so the J call may be wrong. The CDR3 is made up of 11 amino acids. Germline V gives CDR1 MNHNS, CDR2 SASEGT. The CDR3 sequence is CASAAVYEQYF. The DNA for the CDR3 is TGTGCCAGCGCGGCCGTCTACGAGCAGTACTTC.

The chain combines TRBV6-5 with TRBJ1-4, with a possible D match to TRBD1 (6 bases). Germline values: CDR1 MNHEY, CDR2 SVGAGI. V was trimmed by 6 bases and J by 9 bases, leaving 17 bases between them. CDR3 length equals 14 residues. CDR3 sequence: CASRQTGQNKKLFF. The CDR3 DNA reads as TGTGCCAGCAGGCAGACGGGACAAAATAAAAAACTGTTTTTT.

This clone appeared a few times. Other DNA sequences in the sample encode the same CDR3. This chain uses TRBV2 with TRBJ2-7; D gene uncertain. Germline CDR1 is SNHLY and CDR2 is FYNNEI. The CDR3 totals 15 residues. V shed 6 bases and J shed 3 bases, with 18 bases lying between them. The CDR3 coding sequence is TGTGCCAGCAGCGAATTCTCGGGTTTAAGCTACGAGCAGTACTTC. Translation: CASSEFSGLSYEQYF.

The chain uses TRBV15 and TRBJ2-7; no reliable D call. The CDR3 is 13 residues long. The germline V gene encodes CDR1 LNHNV and CDR2 YYDKDF (reference sequence). Deletions cut 1 base from V and 1 base from J, with 5 bases between. This chain's CDR3 is CATSRVGSYEQYF. CDR3 sequence (DNA): TGTGCCACCAGCAGAGTCGGGTCCTACGAGCAGTACTTC.

The rearrangement uses TRBV27 and TRBJ1-5, with unresolved D. The CDR3 is 15 residues long. Trimming removed 8 bases from V and 2 bases from J, with 16 bases in between. Germline V lookup: CDR1 MNHEY, CDR2 SMNVEV (reference sequence). The DNA for the CDR3 is TGTGCCAGCGGCCTGAGGGTTGAGGGCAATCAGCCCCAGCATTTT. Its translation is CASGLRVEGNQPQHF.

In this sample, this clone turned up once. The chain recombines TRBV19 with TRBJ1-1, with D maybe TRBD1 (5 bases). Germline CDR1 and CDR2: LNHDA and SQIVND (reference sequence). Trimming took 7 bases from V and 3 from J, leaving 18 bases between them. The CDR3 has 15 amino acids. The CDR3 protein is CASKPRGIRDTEAFF. The CDR3 DNA reads as TGTGCCAGTAAACCCCGGGGGATTCGGGACACTGAAGCTTTCTTT.

This rearrangement joins TRBV5-4 to TRBJ2-7; 9 positions match TRBD1. CDR3 size: 15 residues. CDR1 and CDR2 (germline): SGHNT, YYREEE (reference sequence). Germline trimming cut 5 bases from V and 5 bases from J; bases unmatched to any gene: 11. This CDR3 reads CASRTDTGTGNEQYF. CDR3 DNA sequence: TGTGCCAGCAGGACTGATACCGGGACAGGGAACGAGCAGTACTTC.

This clone was detected a few times. The chain employs TRBV7-6 and TRBJ2-1; D tentatively fits TRBD1 or TRBD2 (9 bases each). Per the germline V gene, CDR1 is SGHVS and CDR2 is FNYEAQ. The CDR3 has 18 residues. V was cut by 9 bases and J by 9 bases, with 33 bases left in between. CDR3 in DNA: TGTGCCAGGAGCCCCCGGGACAGGGACCAGCGGGGGGAAGTTGAGCAGTTCTTC. Amino acids: CARSPRDRDQRGEVEQFF.

This clone was observed a single time. V usage is TRBV9 and J usage is TRBJ2-6; D unresolved. CDR3 length: 14 residues. V was pared by 7 bases and J by 1 base, with 9 bases between. Germline assignment: CDR1 SGDLS and CDR2 YYNGEE. The CDR3 is CASCLLSGANVLTF. CDR3 in DNA: TGTGCCAGCTGTCTTCTGTCTGGGGCCAACGTCCTGACTTTC.

This clone showed up just a few times. The CDR3 DNA sequence: TGTGCCAGTAGTATAGATCGGGGTTCTGAAGCTTTCTTT. Residues: CASSIDRGSEAFF. The rearrangement uses TRBV19 and TRBJ1-1; D is unresolved. The CDR3 contains 13 residues. Between the trimmed V and J ends, which lost 0 bases and 6 bases, there was a span of 8 bases. Looked up from germline, CDR1 is LNHDA and CDR2 is SQIVND (reference sequence). The full variable domain, in which reference TRBV19 and TRBJ1-1 provide the parts outside the CDR3, is DGGITQSPKYLFRKEGQNVTLSCEQNLNHDAMYWYRQDPGQGLRLIYYSQIVNDFQKGDIAEGYSVSREKKESFPLTVTSAQKNPTAFYLCASSIDRGSEAFFGQGTRLTVV.

This chain connects TRBV2 to TRBJ2-1; D remains ambiguous. Germline CDR1 SNHLY, CDR2 FYNNEI. CDR3 length: 15 amino acids. The V and J ends lost 1 base and 6 bases respectively, with 13 bases between them. The CDR3 DNA sequence: TGTGCCAGCAGTGAAGAGGCCAGGCCCACCAATGAGCAGTTCTTC. Translating it yields CASSEEARPTNEQFF.

The J gene is TRBJ2-7, the V gene TRBV5-5; 11 nucleotides match TRBD2. V was clipped by 4 bases and J by 2 bases; unmatched bases: 5. CDR1 SGHKS and CDR2 YYEKEE come from the germline V gene (reference sequence). The CDR3 loop spans 15 amino acids. DNA for the CDR3: TGTGCCAGCAGCGAACCTAGCGGGGGGACCTACGAGCAGTACTTC. It specifies CASSEPSGGTYEQYF. Full variable domain (remainder filled in from reference TRBV5-5 and TRBJ2-7): DAGVTQSPTHLIKTRGQQVTLRCSPISGHKSVSWYQQVLGQGPQFIFQYYEKEERGRGNFPDRFSARQFPNYSSELNVNALLLGDSALYLCASSEPSGGTYEQYFGPGTRLTVT.

The V call is TRBV9, the J call TRBJ1-3, with 9 bases aligning to TRBD1. V lost 0 bases to trimming and J lost 0 bases; unmatched junction nucleotides: 4. The CDR3 consists of 17 residues. CDR1 is SGDLS and CDR2 is YYNGEE in the germline V gene. The CDR3 protein is CASSVGPGQGSGNTIYF. The CDR3 DNA reads TGTGCCAGCAGCGTAGGGCCGGGACAGGGCTCTGGAAACACCATATATTTT.

The chain couples TRBV27 to TRBJ1-2, with D perhaps TRBD1 (6 bases). There are 15 residues in the CDR3. V shed 5 bases and J shed 2 bases, with 15 bases lying between them. Germline CDR1 MNHEY, CDR2 SMNVEV (reference sequence). The DNA of the CDR3 is TGTGCCAGCAGTCCACAGGGTCCCTACAACTATGGCTACACCTTC. This encodes CASSPQGPYNYGYTF.

This clone came up a few times. The chain is built from TRBV4-3 and TRBJ1-1; weak D call: TRBD1 (5 bases). Trimming pared 1 base from V and 6 bases from J, leaving 9 bases between. The CDR3 contains 13 residues. CDR1 LGHNA and CDR2 YSLEER come from the germline V gene. CDR3 in amino acids: CASSQARASEAFF. The CDR3 region has the DNA TGCGCCAGCAGCCAAGCCAGGGCATCTGAAGCTTTCTTT.

The gene calls are TRBV5-1 and TRBJ2-1; D perhaps matches TRBD2 (6 bases). The germline CDR1 and CDR2 sequences are SGHRS and YFSETQ. The germline V and J ends were trimmed by 4 bases and 4 bases, with 9 bases remaining between them. CDR3 length: 13 amino acids. The CDR3 is CASSRGAYNEQFF. Written as DNA, the CDR3 is TGCGCCAGCAGCCGCGGGGCTTACAATGAGCAGTTCTTC.

The gene calls are TRBV9 and TRBJ1-5; D possibly corresponds to TRBD1 (6 bases). With 4 bases removed from V and 4 bases from J, the gap between germline ends came to 12 bases. The germline V gene encodes CDR1 SGDLS and CDR2 YYNGEE. The CDR3 spans 14 residues. This CDR3 reads CASSPGAGNQPQHF. The CDR3 DNA reads TGTGCCAGCAGCCCAGGGGCAGGGAATCAGCCCCAGCATTTT.

The chain has TRBV4-1 and TRBJ2-1; 7 bases fit TRBD1. After removal of 5 bases from V and 4 bases from J, the junction contained 2 bases not matched to a gene. Germline V gives CDR1 MGHRA, CDR2 YSYEKL. The CDR3 sequence is 13 residues long. The CDR3 spells CASSRGLYNEQFF. CDR3 DNA: TGCGCCAGCAGCAGGGGGCTTTACAATGAGCAGTTCTTC.

This chain uses TRBV28 with TRBJ1-1, with D possibly matching TRBD1 (5 bases). CDR1 MDHEN and CDR2 SYDVKM come from the germline V gene. The CDR3 runs 15 residues. Deletions cut 5 bases from V and 1 base from J, with 14 bases between. This chain's CDR3 is CASSLPLDRNTEAFF. In DNA form, the CDR3 reads TGTGCCAGCAGTCTACCTTTAGACAGGAACACTGAAGCTTTCTTT.

The V call is TRBV14, the J call TRBJ1-4; 10 nucleotides agree with TRBD1. This CDR3 spans 15 amino acids. Germline CDR1 and CDR2: SGHDN and FVKESK. Germline trimming cut 4 bases from V and 12 bases from J; bases unmatched to any gene: 11. CDR3 amino acids: CASSLFGTGDGELFF. The CDR3 DNA sequence: TGTGCCAGCAGCCTTTTCGGGACAGGGGATGGGGAACTGTTTTTT.

The chain couples TRBV5-6 to TRBJ1-2; 7 bases align to TRBD1. The germline V gene has CDR1 SGHDT and CDR2 YYEEEE. Unmatched junction bases numbered 5, after V lost 6 bases and J lost 6 bases. The CDR3 loop spans 12 amino acids. CDR3 in amino acids: CASTSGTDGYTF. The CDR3 bases are TGTGCCAGCACGTCGGGGACAGATGGCTACACCTTC.

The rearrangement uses TRBV6-5 and TRBJ2-5; a possible D gene is TRBD1 (5 bases). The J call is doubtful: the DNA matches TRBJ2-7 better. This CDR3 comprises 13 residues. CDR1 and CDR2 (germline): MNHEY, SVGAGI. The CDR3 sequence is CASMDTPSYEQYF. The CDR3 DNA reads as TGTGCCAGCATGGACACTCCGTCCTACGAGCAGTACTTC.